The rows below give T cell receptor beta chains drawn from one sample of a study of blood T cell repertoires in COVID-19. Repertoires were generated with immunoSEQ multiplex PCR, while TCRdb's copy carries only in-frame clones and drops some. The repertoire holds fewer than 250,000 clones, with around four fifths as singletons. The material sequenced was peripheral blood. The receptors derive from a woman aged 70-85 years with acute or convalescent COVID-19. CDR3s include the opening cysteine and the closing phenylalanine or tryptophan. The order of the fields is CDR3 protein, CDR3 DNA, clone size, D gene, V gene, J gene. D genes are given only for firm matches. Not all rows give a size; the values are once, few, many and, for expanded clones, a class.

cdr3_aa: CASSYGRGPTNYGYTF; cdr3_nt: TGTGCCAGCAGTTACGGAAGGGGGCCCACTAACTATGGCTACACCTTC; clone_size: .; d_call: TRBD1; v_call: TRBV6-5; j_call: TRBJ1-2
cdr3_aa: CASSFNFQPQHF; cdr3_nt: TGTGCCAGCTCCTTCAACTTCCAGCCCCAGCATTTT; clone_size: .; d_call: .; v_call: TRBV12-3/TRBV12-4; j_call: TRBJ1-5
cdr3_aa: CASSEGGVLLHEQYF; cdr3_nt: TGTGCCAGCAGTGAAGGCGGGGTCCTCCTCCACGAGCAGTACTTC; clone_size: .; d_call: .; v_call: TRBV2; j_call: TRBJ2-7
cdr3_aa: CASSLDREQYF; cdr3_nt: TGCGCCAGCAGCCTTGACAGGGAGCAGTACTTC; clone_size: once; d_call: .; v_call: TRBV5-1; j_call: TRBJ2-7
cdr3_aa: CASSLSGLGNTEAFF; cdr3_nt: TGTGCCAGCAGCTTAAGCGGGCTAGGGAACACTGAAGCTTTCTTT; clone_size: .; d_call: .; v_call: TRBV7-8; j_call: TRBJ1-1
cdr3_aa: CASSPDRNYGYTF; cdr3_nt: TGTGCCAGCTCGCCCGACAGAAACTATGGCTACACCTTC; clone_size: .; d_call: .; v_call: TRBV18; j_call: TRBJ1-2
cdr3_aa: CASSRGQNYGYTF; cdr3_nt: TGTGCCAGCAGCCGGGGACAGAACTATGGCTACACCTTC; clone_size: .; d_call: TRBD1; v_call: TRBV4-2; j_call: TRBJ1-2
cdr3_aa: CASSQDRISGANVLTF; cdr3_nt: TGTGCCAGTAGTCAGGACAGGATTTCTGGGGCCAACGTCCTGACTTTC; clone_size: .; d_call: TRBD1; v_call: TRBV19; j_call: TRBJ2-6
cdr3_aa: CASSQDSLNYGYTF; cdr3_nt: TGTGCCAGCAGCCAGGACAGCCTAAACTATGGCTACACCTTC; clone_size: .; d_call: .; v_call: TRBV5-4; j_call: TRBJ1-2
cdr3_aa: CASSLEGRGLGNQPQHF; cdr3_nt: TGTGCCAGCAGCTTAGAAGGGAGGGGATTGGGAAATCAGCCCCAGCATTTT; clone_size: .; d_call: .; v_call: TRBV7-8; j_call: TRBJ1-5
cdr3_aa: CASSLVGGQLTSNYGYTF; cdr3_nt: TGTGCCAGCAGCTTAGTAGGGGGACAGCTTACTTCTAACTATGGCTACACCTTC; clone_size: .; d_call: TRBD1; v_call: TRBV13; j_call: TRBJ1-2
cdr3_aa: CASSQEGRGTYNSPLHF; cdr3_nt: TGCGCCAGCAGCCAAGAAGGGCGCGGGACCTATAATTCACCCCTCCACTTT; clone_size: once; d_call: .; v_call: TRBV4-3; j_call: TRBJ1-6
cdr3_aa: CSLTGGTDTQYF; cdr3_nt: TGCAGCCTTACAGGGGGCACAGATACGCAGTATTTT; clone_size: .; d_call: TRBD1; v_call: TRBV29-1; j_call: TRBJ2-3
cdr3_aa: CASSQDTLPLEAFF; cdr3_nt: TGTGCCAGCAGCCAAGATACGCTACCACTAGAAGCTTTCTTT; clone_size: .; d_call: .; v_call: TRBV3-1/TRBV3-2; j_call: TRBJ1-1
cdr3_aa: CASSRQGTYEQYF; cdr3_nt: TGTGCCAGCAGTCGACAGGGGACTTACGAGCAGTACTTC; clone_size: .; d_call: TRBD1; v_call: TRBV6-2/TRBV6-3; j_call: TRBJ2-7
cdr3_aa: CASSRTDRALYGYTF; cdr3_nt: TGTGCCAGCAGTCGGACTGACAGGGCCCTTTATGGCTACACCTTC; clone_size: .; d_call: TRBD1; v_call: TRBV6-5; j_call: TRBJ1-2
cdr3_aa: CASSMDAGNTDTQYF; cdr3_nt: TGTGCCAGCAGCATGGACGCGGGAAACACAGATACGCAGTATTTT; clone_size: .; d_call: .; v_call: TRBV7-9; j_call: TRBJ2-3
cdr3_aa: CASSPPHSTGELFF; cdr3_nt: TGTGCCAGCTCACCACCGCACAGTACCGGGGAGCTGTTTTTT; clone_size: .; d_call: .; v_call: TRBV18; j_call: TRBJ2-2
cdr3_aa: CASSSGLAGNTDTQYF; cdr3_nt: TGTGCCAGCAGCTCAGGACTAGCGGGGAATACAGATACGCAGTATTTT; clone_size: .; d_call: TRBD2; v_call: TRBV7-9; j_call: TRBJ2-3
cdr3_aa: CASSNRTGPFNYGYTF; cdr3_nt: TGTGCCAGCAGCAATAGGACAGGGCCCTTTAACTATGGCTACACCTTC; clone_size: .; d_call: .; v_call: TRBV21-1; j_call: TRBJ1-2
cdr3_aa: CASSTQGSNQPQHF; cdr3_nt: TGTGCCAGCAGCACCCAGGGGAGCAATCAGCCCCAGCATTTT; clone_size: .; d_call: .; v_call: TRBV6-2/TRBV6-3; j_call: TRBJ1-5
cdr3_aa: CASSYRTGYGYTF; cdr3_nt: TGTGCCAGCAGTTACAGGACAGGCTATGGCTACACCTTC; clone_size: many; d_call: TRBD1; v_call: TRBV6-5; j_call: TRBJ1-2
cdr3_aa: CASSRTSGGNVNEQFF; cdr3_nt: TGCGCCAGCAGCCGGACTAGCGGGGGGAATGTCAATGAGCAGTTCTTC; clone_size: .; d_call: TRBD2; v_call: TRBV5-1; j_call: TRBJ2-1
cdr3_aa: CASSELGTGVDSPLHF; cdr3_nt: TGTGCCAGCAGTGAACTTGGGACAGGGGTCGATTCACCCCTCCACTTT; clone_size: .; d_call: TRBD1; v_call: TRBV2; j_call: TRBJ1-6
cdr3_aa: CASSQNGGQPQHF; cdr3_nt: TGTGCCAGCAGTCAGAACGGGGGTCAGCCCCAGCATTTT; clone_size: .; d_call: .; v_call: TRBV7-9; j_call: TRBJ1-5
cdr3_aa: CASSPNAGYNSPLHF; cdr3_nt: TGTGCCAGCTCACCGAACGCCGGGTATAATTCACCCCTCCACTTT; clone_size: .; d_call: .; v_call: TRBV18; j_call: TRBJ1-6
cdr3_aa: CASRTGQMNTEAFF; cdr3_nt: TGTGCCAGCAGAACCGGACAGATGAACACTGAAGCTTTCTTT; clone_size: few; d_call: .; v_call: TRBV28; j_call: TRBJ1-1
cdr3_aa: CASSPPGGRDTGELFF; cdr3_nt: TGTGCCAGCTCACCCCCCGGGGGGCGCGACACCGGGGAGCTGTTTTTT; clone_size: .; d_call: .; v_call: TRBV18; j_call: TRBJ2-2